The 9 T cell receptor beta chains below were found in one sample sequenced in a study of T cell changes during pregnancy in multiple sclerosis. The assay was immunoSEQ multiplex PCR, and TCRdb's table has in-frame clones only and misses some. The table records approximately 43,000 clones, roughly 88% of them present only once. The source material was CD8+ T cells from peripheral blood mononuclear cells, sampled in the first trimester of pregnancy. Receptors were obtained from a female donor with multiple sclerosis, enrolled in a pregnancy study.

This rearrangement joins TRBV28 to TRBJ2-7, with 8 nucleotides matching TRBD1. Germline CDR1 and CDR2: MDHEN and SYDVKM. Trimming took 7 bases from V and 0 from J; bases not matched to a gene: 8. This CDR3 is built from 15 residues. The DNA of the CDR3 is TGTGCCAGCACCCCGGGGGACAGGAGCTCCTACGAGCAGTACTTC. Protein: CASTPGDRSSYEQYF.

The chain employs TRBV5-1 and TRBJ2-5; the D gene is possibly TRBD1 (6 bases). The CDR3 totals 16 residues. The V and J ends lost 2 bases and 2 bases respectively, with 16 bases between them. CDR1 is SGHRS and CDR2 is YFSETQ in the germline V gene. This CDR3 is CASSFRGGETQETQYF. The CDR3 DNA reads TGCGCCAGCAGCTTCAGGGGCGGAGAGACGCAAGAGACCCAGTACTTC.

The genes are TRBV6-1 and TRBJ1-2; the D gene is possibly TRBD1 (5 bases). This CDR3 is 14 amino acids long. Between the trimmed V and J ends, which lost 2 bases and 3 bases, there was a span of 10 bases. CDR1 is MNHNS, CDR2 SASEGT, per germline. CDR3 region: CASSELGADYGYTF. As DNA, the CDR3 is TGTGCCAGCAGTGAACTAGGGGCGGACTATGGCTACACCTTC.

V is TRBV27 and J is TRBJ1-3, with 8 bases that match TRBD1. The germline CDR1 and CDR2 sequences are MNHEY and SMNVEV (reference sequence). The V segment lost 6 bases and the J segment 1 base; nucleotides outside the gene matches: 2. The length of the CDR3 is 14 residues. CDR3 DNA: TGTGCCAGCAGCGACAGGGGATCTGGAAACACCATATATTTT. Translating gives CASSDRGSGNTIYF.

Comments on this clone: Other DNA sequences within the sample encode an identical CDR3. The rearrangement uses TRBV19 and TRBJ2-1; D is undetermined. Trimming stripped 7 bases from V and 0 bases from J, with 13 bases between. Germline CDR1 reads LNHDA; CDR2 reads SQIVND (reference sequence). The CDR3 is made up of 15 amino acids. CDR3 amino acids: CASTPTGSSYNEQFF. The CDR3 DNA reads TGTGCCAGTACCCCGACTGGAAGCTCCTACAATGAGCAGTTCTTC.

The chain employs TRBV6-1 and TRBJ2-2; 9 bases align to TRBD1. The CDR3 is made up of 14 amino acids. Germline lookup yields CDR1 MNHNS and CDR2 SASEGT. The J segment lost 6 bases and the V segment lost 10 bases, leaving 9 bases of the junction unmatched. CDR3 coding DNA: TGTGCCACCACCGGGACAGGGTATTCCGGGGAGCTGTTTTTT. This translates into CATTGTGYSGELFF.

The J gene is TRBJ2-1, the V gene TRBV25-1; D might be TRBD1 (5 bases). V lost 4 bases, J lost 8 bases, and 15 bases lay in between. The CDR3 is made up of 14 amino acids. The germline gives CDR1 MGHDK, CDR2 SYGVNS. CDR3 bases: TGTGCCAGCAGTGGGGTTGGTGGGGCCTATGAGCAGTTCTTC. This encodes CASSGVGGAYEQFF.

The J gene is TRBJ2-7, the V gene TRBV27; 8 positions agree with TRBD2. V trimming: 6 bases; J trimming: 2 bases; junction bases outside the gene matches: 9. Per germline, CDR1 MNHEY and CDR2 SMNVEV (reference sequence). This CDR3 comprises 15 residues. The CDR3 nucleotides read TGTGCCAGCAGCCCCGGACTAGCCGCGACCTACGAGCAGTACTTC. Amino acid sequence: CASSPGLAATYEQYF.

The chain is built from TRBV2 and TRBJ1-2, with D possibly matching TRBD1 (6 bases). The CDR3 runs 14 residues. Germline V gene sequence: CDR1 SNHLY, CDR2 FYNNEI. Trimming took off 2 bases at V and 5 bases at J, with 12 bases between the two ends. The CDR3 here is CASSEFQGIYGYTF. The CDR3 DNA is TGTGCCAGCAGTGAATTTCAGGGGATTTATGGCTACACCTTC.